The clone carrying this T cell receptor (beta chain) was seen many times. The entry originates in a study of blood T cells in healthy people across ages. Sample-barcoded 5' priming and a J-beta primer mix drove a second PCR of about 6 to 12 cycles. Carrying 12 random nucleotides, a template-switch adaptor labeled each individual cDNA molecule. A single record per CDR3 protein comes from TCRdb applying MiXCR to the 5' RACE reads. The sample yields 590,000 or so distinct CDR3 sequences, about 30% seen once. The germline V gene encodes CDR1 SGHRS and CDR2 YFSETQ. The V gene lost 4 bases and the J gene lost 0 bases, with 11 bases spanning the gap. The CDR3 has 14 residues. Aged about 6 to 95, donors were systemically healthy Caucasians from Russia. PBMCs, at least 7 million per sample, were isolated. Total RNA was isolated from each sample in quantities of at least 5.5 micrograms.

The clonotype comes from an elderly woman in good health. This chain uses TRBV5-1 with TRBJ2-7, with D perhaps given as TRBD1 or TRBD2 (5 bases each). Sequenced input: blood. The CDR3, as DNA: TGCGCCAGCAGCGAGGGACGGCACTCCTACGAGCAGTACTTC. Its translation is CASSEGRHSYEQYF.